This T cell receptor beta chain was found in a study of Ad26.COV2.S vaccination and SARS-CoV-2 variants. The CDR3 extends over 12 amino acids. Germline V gene data show CDR1 as SGHDT and CDR2 as YYEEEE. The V end lost 1 base, the J end lost 4 bases, and 5 bases lay between the germline ends. Measured with immunoSEQ multiplex PCR; TCRdb has only the in-frame clones, and not every one. The table records about 350,000 clones, about 91% of them present only once. Concerning this clone itself: Its target is unknown.

The study, taken as a whole, reports: The placebo group had lower spike-specific TCR breadth than the vaccine recipients did. Following vaccination, spike-specific CD8+ and CD4+ T cell responses reportedly exhibited substantial breadth. Vaccine and placebo recipients had comparable breadth of non-spike TCRs.

The source is a human donor who had recovered from COVID-19. This sample comprised peripheral blood, obtained after recovery from COVID-19. The chain couples TRBV5-6 to TRBJ1-2, with TRBD1 as a possible D gene (5 bases). The CDR3 DNA sequence: TGTGCCAGCAGCTTGACAGGCTATGGCTACACCTTC. It yields the protein CASSLTGYGYTF.